These 12 T cell receptor beta chains originate from one sample sequenced in a study of cytomegalovirus exposure and HLA in healthy donors. PCR was performed using 60 Vbeta and 13 Jbeta primers. Libraries were prepared by immunoSEQ multiplex PCR; TCRdb keeps only in-frame clonotypes and omits some of them. This table holds 95,000 to 150,000 clones, approximately 70% found once. The sample comprised PBMCs. These receptors were collected from a man in his sixties in good health and CMV-seropositive.

The rearrangement links TRBV10-3 to TRBJ2-7; D gene ambiguous. The germline gives CDR1 ENHRY, CDR2 SYGVKD. The V gene lost 7 bases and the J gene lost 7 bases, with 20 bases spanning the gap. CDR3 length: 14 residues. This chain's CDR3 is CAIKKLRDDGEQYF. CDR3 nucleotides: TGTGCCATCAAGAAACTGCGAGACGACGGGGAGCAGTACTTC.

CDR3 DNA: TGTGCCAGCAGACTAAGGGGCCCCAGCTCCTACGAGCAGTACTTC. Translated: CASRLRGPSSYEQYF. The V and J genes are TRBV5-8 and TRBJ2-7, with a possible D match to TRBD1 (5 bases). Germline V gene lookup returns CDR1 SGHTS and CDR2 YDEGEE. Deletions cut 5 bases from V and 0 bases from J, with 15 bases between. The CDR3 loop spans 15 amino acids.

This chain connects TRBV2 to TRBJ2-3, with 8 bases aligning to TRBD1. This CDR3 has 15 residues. The V and J ends lost 4 bases and 7 bases, in that order; junction bases with no gene match: 10. Germline V gene lookup returns CDR1 SNHLY and CDR2 FYNNEI. CDR3 loop: CASSVRTGQTNTQYF. The CDR3, as DNA: TGTGCCAGCAGTGTCAGGACAGGGCAGACGAATACGCAGTATTTT.

This clone was counted only a few times. The rearrangement joins TRBV7-9 to TRBJ1-4; 9 bases agree with TRBD1. The CDR3 has 16 amino acids. Germline lookup yields CDR1 SEHNR and CDR2 FQNEAQ (reference sequence). Losses at the gene ends were 3 bases for V and 2 bases for J; bases not matched to a gene: 4. Here the CDR3 DNA reads TGTGCCAGCAGCTTGGGACAGGGAAGGACTAATGAAAAACTGTTTTTT. Protein: CASSLGQGRTNEKLFF.

CDR3 sequence (DNA): TGTGCCAGCTCACCAAACCGGGACAGCCATGAAAAACTGTTTTTT. Protein sequence: CASSPNRDSHEKLFF. This chain connects TRBV18 to TRBJ1-4; 7 bases are shared with TRBD1. Germline V gives CDR1 KGHSH, CDR2 LQKENI. Losses at the gene ends were 2 bases for V and 6 bases for J; bases not matched to a gene: 6. CDR3 length: 15 amino acids.

The V call is TRBV19, the J call TRBJ1-5, with D unclear. CDR1 is LNHDA and CDR2 is SQIVND in the germline V gene (reference sequence). V lost 8 bases, J lost 0 bases, and 8 bases lay in between. CDR3 length equals 13 residues. The CDR3 DNA sequence: TGTGCCAGTGCCGTCTATAGCAATCAGCCCCAGCATTTT. It specifies CASAVYSNQPQHF.

This chain joins TRBV20-1 and TRBJ2-5, with no clear D. The J call is doubtful: the DNA matches TRBJ2-7 better. The CDR3 runs 11 residues. Germline V gene data show CDR1 as DFQATT and CDR2 as SNEGSKA (reference sequence). CDR3 protein: CSASSLYEQYF. CDR3 coding DNA: TGCAGTGCTAGTTCCCTCTACGAGCAGTACTTC.

In this sample, this clone turned up once. The rearrangement joins TRBV29-1 to TRBJ2-7, with 8 bases identical to TRBD2. The length of the CDR3 is 14 residues. V trimming: 1 base; J trimming: 2 bases; junction bases outside the gene matches: 4. Germline CDR1 and CDR2: SQVTM and ANQGSEA. CDR3 residues: CSVEVAGRTYEQYF. For the CDR3, the DNA is TGCAGCGTTGAAGTAGCGGGGAGGACCTACGAGCAGTACTTC.

J is TRBJ1-2 and V is TRBV4-1, with no clear D. The germline V and J ends were trimmed by 0 bases and 8 bases, with 16 bases remaining between them. This CDR3 spans 15 amino acids. Germline CDR1 MGHRA, CDR2 YSYEKL. CDR3 nucleotide sequence: TGCGCCAGCAGCCAAGATACGTCAGGCGTTGGAGGCTACACCTTC. Translated: CASSQDTSGVGGYTF.

The chain uses TRBV5-1 and TRBJ2-3, with 11 nucleotides matching TRBD2. Unmatched junction bases numbered 6, after V lost 1 base and J lost 2 bases. This CDR3 is built from 17 residues. The germline CDR1 and CDR2 sequences are SGHRS and YFSETQ. The CDR3: CASSLNSGGANTDTQYF. In DNA form, the CDR3 reads TGCGCCAGCAGCTTGAATAGCGGGGGGGCTAACACAGATACGCAGTATTTT.

About this clone: In the same sample, other DNA sequences code for this CDR3. The V call is TRBV7-9, the J call TRBJ2-7; D is undetermined. Germline V gene lookup returns CDR1 SEHNR and CDR2 FQNEAQ (reference sequence). This CDR3 spans 11 amino acids. The V gene lost 4 bases and the J gene lost 2 bases, with 3 bases spanning the gap. The CDR3, as DNA: TGTGCCAGCAGCTCCGCCTACGAGCAGTACTTC. It yields the protein CASSSAYEQYF.

This clone was detected only a few times. The same CDR3 arises from other DNA sequences in this sample as well. The rearrangement uses TRBV7-9 and TRBJ1-3; unclear D gene. CDR1 and CDR2 (germline): SEHNR, FQNEAQ (reference sequence). This CDR3 region has 16 residues. The V end was cut by 5 bases, the J end by 0 bases, with 14 bases between. The CDR3 sequence: CASSPRLVSSGNTIYF. CDR3 in DNA: TGTGCCAGCAGCCCTCGACTAGTAAGCTCTGGAAACACCATATATTTT.